The 3 T cell receptor beta chains presented below share a single source sample, sequenced in a study of Ad26.COV2.S vaccination and SARS-CoV-2 variants. Profiled with immunoSEQ multiplex PCR; TCRdb holds only in-frame clones, not every one. This sample carries 85,000 to 95,000 clones, 82% of them seen once, and the ten largest clones take 15% to 20%. The sample consisted of peripheral blood, taken after recovery from COVID-19. These receptors were collected from a human donor who had recovered from COVID-19.

The chain is built from TRBV7-2 and TRBJ2-2, with 7 bases matching TRBD1. The V and J ends lost 5 bases and 5 bases, in that order; junction bases with no gene match: 11. The CDR3 contains 16 residues. CDR1 is SGHTA, CDR2 FQGNSA, per germline. CDR3 sequence reads: CASSPWDRRGTGELFF. The CDR3 DNA follows: TGTGCCAGCAGCCCCTGGGACAGAAGGGGTACCGGGGAGCTGTTTTTT.

This clone came up a few times. Within the sample, other DNA sequences also encode this same CDR3. The V and J genes are TRBV7-2 and TRBJ1-5; D not resolved. The CDR3 extends over 14 amino acids. V lost 1 base and J 1 base, leaving 5 bases between the germline ends. Germline V gene data show CDR1 as SGHTA and CDR2 as FQGNSA. The CDR3 DNA sequence: TGTGCCAGCAGCTTAGTCGGAAGCAATCAGCCCCAGCATTTT. It is translated as CASSLVGSNQPQHF.

V gene TRBV12-2 combines with J gene TRBJ1-5. TRBV12-2 is deemed a pseudogene. The CDR3 totals 12 residues. This CDR3 is CASRKGARAQHF. The CDR3 DNA reads TGTGCAAGTCGCAAGGGAGCCAGGGCCCAGCATTTT.